The T cell receptor (beta chain) described here comes from a study of blood T cell repertoires in COVID-19. The wider study: Whether acute or convalescent, the COVID-19 samples came from the United States, Italy and Spain. T cells, B-cell-depleted T cells, or PBMCs provided the cDNA or gDNA that served as material.

Per the authors' pipeline: Reference gene primer amplification gave estimated nucleated cell counts. Sequencing was performed with immunoSEQ multiplex PCR; in TCRdb, only in-frame clones are kept and a portion is missing. That table gives V, J and clone size, and the DNA gave D and trimming. The sample holds about 50,000 clones, 79% seen once. The CDR3 spans 17 residues. Germline values: CDR1 LNHDA, CDR2 SQIVND (reference sequence). The junction had 16 bases not matched to a gene; V was cut back by 6 bases and J by 4 bases. The genes are TRBV19 and TRBJ2-3, with 7 bases aligning to TRBD2. This sequence originates from a man aged 65 to 85 with acute or convalescent COVID-19. Input material: peripheral blood. The DNA for the CDR3 is TGTGCCAGTAGACACACAGAGGGACTACCTGCGGCAGATACGCAGTATTTT. Residues: CASRHTEGLPAADTQYF. The full variable domain, rest sourced from reference TRBV19 and TRBJ2-3, is DGGITQSPKYLFRKEGQNVTLSCEQNLNHDAMYWYRQDPGQGLRLIYYSQIVNDFQKGDIAEGYSVSREKKESFPLTVTSAQKNPTAFYLCASRHTEGLPAADTQYFGPGTRLTVL.